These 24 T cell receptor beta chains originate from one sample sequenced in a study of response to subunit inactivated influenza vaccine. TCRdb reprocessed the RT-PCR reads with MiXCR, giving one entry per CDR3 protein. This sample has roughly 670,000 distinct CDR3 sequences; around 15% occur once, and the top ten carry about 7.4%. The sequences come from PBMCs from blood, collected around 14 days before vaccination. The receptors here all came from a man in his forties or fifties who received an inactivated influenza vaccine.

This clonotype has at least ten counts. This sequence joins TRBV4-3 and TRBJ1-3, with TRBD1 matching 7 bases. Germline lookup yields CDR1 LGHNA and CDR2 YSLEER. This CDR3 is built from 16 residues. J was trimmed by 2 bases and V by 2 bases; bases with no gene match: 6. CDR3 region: CASSQSPQGAGNTIYF. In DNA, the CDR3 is TGCGCCAGCAGCCAATCCCCCCAGGGGGCTGGAAACACCATATATTTT.

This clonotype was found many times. CDR3 loop: CASSSTYGGYNEQFF. The DNA of the CDR3 is TGTGCCAGCAGCTCCACTTACGGGGGCTACAATGAGCAGTTCTTC. The rearrangement joins TRBV7-2 to TRBJ2-1; possibly TRBD2 for D (6 bases). This CDR3 region has 15 residues. Germline V CDR1 and CDR2: SGHTA, FQGNSA. With 4 bases removed from V and 3 bases from J, the gap between germline ends came to 13 bases. The whole variable domain, filled in from reference TRBV7-2 and TRBJ2-1, reads GAGVSQSPSNKVTEKGKDVELRCDPISGHTALYWYRQSLGQGLEFLIYFQGNSAPDKSGLPSDRFSAERTGGSVSTLTIQRTQQEDSAVYLCASSSTYGGYNEQFFGPGTRLTVL.

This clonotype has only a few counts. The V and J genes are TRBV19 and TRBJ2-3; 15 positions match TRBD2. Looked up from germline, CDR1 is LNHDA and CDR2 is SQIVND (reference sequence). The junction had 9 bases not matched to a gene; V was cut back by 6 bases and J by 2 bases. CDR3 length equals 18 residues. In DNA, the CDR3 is TGTGCCAGTAGCAAAGGACTAGCGGGAGGGCCGATCACAGATACGCAGTATTTT. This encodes CASSKGLAGGPITDTQYF.

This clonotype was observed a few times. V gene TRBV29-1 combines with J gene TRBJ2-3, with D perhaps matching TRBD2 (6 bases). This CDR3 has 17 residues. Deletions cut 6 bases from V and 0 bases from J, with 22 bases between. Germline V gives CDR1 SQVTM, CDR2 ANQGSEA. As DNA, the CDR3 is TGCAGCGTCGCCTTCGGGTCGGGACTGGGGAGCACAGATACGCAGTATTTT. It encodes CSVAFGSGLGSTDTQYF.

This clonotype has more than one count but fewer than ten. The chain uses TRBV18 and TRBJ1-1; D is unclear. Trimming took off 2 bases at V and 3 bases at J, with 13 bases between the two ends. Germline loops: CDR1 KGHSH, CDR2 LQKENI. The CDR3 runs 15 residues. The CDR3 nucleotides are TGTGCCAGCTCACCAACTCGGGGTGAGCACACTGAAGCTTTCTTT. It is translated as CASSPTRGEHTEAFF.

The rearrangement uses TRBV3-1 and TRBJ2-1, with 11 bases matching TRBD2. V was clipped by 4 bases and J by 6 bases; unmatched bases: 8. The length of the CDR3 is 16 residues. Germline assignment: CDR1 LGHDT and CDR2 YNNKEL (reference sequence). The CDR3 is CASSRKLAGDGNEQFF. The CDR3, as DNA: TGTGCCAGCAGCCGGAAACTAGCGGGAGACGGCAATGAGCAGTTCTTC.

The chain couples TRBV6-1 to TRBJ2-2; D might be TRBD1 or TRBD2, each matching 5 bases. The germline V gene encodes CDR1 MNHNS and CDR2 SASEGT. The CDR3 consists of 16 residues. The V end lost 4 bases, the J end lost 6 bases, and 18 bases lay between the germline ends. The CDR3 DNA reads TGTGCCAGCAGTGCCGGTCAGGGAGTAGGTCCCGGGGAGCTGTTTTTT. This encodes CASSAGQGVGPGELFF.

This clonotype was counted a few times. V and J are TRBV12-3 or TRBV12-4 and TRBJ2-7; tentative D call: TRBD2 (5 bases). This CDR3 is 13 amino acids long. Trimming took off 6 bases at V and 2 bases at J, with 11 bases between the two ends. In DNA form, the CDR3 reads TGTGCCAGCAGGGAGGCTGTCACCTACGAGCAGTACTTC. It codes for CASREAVTYEQYF.

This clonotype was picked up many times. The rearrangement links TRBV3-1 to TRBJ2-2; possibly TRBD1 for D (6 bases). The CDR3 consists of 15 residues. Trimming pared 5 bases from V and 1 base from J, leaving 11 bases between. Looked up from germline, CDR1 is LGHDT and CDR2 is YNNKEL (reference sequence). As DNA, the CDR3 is TGTGCCAGCAGCTCCCCGGACAGGAACACCGGGGAGCTGTTTTTT. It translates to CASSSPDRNTGELFF. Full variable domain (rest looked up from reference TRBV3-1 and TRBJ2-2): DTAVSQTPKYLVTQMGNDKSIKCEQNLGHDTMYWYKQDSKKFLKIMFSYNNKELIINETVPNRFSPKSPDKAHLNLHINSLELGDSAVYFCASSSPDRNTGELFFGEGSRLTVL.

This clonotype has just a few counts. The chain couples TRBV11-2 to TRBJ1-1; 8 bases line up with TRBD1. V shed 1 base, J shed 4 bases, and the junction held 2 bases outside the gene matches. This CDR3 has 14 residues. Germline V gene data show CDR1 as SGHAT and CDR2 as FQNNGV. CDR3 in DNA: TGTGCCAGCAGCTTAGCCGGGACAGGCACTGAAGCTTTCTTT. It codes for CASSLAGTGTEAFF.

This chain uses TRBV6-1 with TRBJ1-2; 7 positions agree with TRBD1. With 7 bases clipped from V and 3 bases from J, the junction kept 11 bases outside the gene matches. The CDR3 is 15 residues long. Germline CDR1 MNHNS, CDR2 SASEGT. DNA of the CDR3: TGTGCCAGCACCCCGCAGTACAGGGGTGACTATGGCTACACCTTC. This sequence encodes CASTPQYRGDYGYTF.

The CDR3 here is CASSIGANYGYTF. The CDR3 DNA reads TGTGCCAGCAGCATTGGGGCGAACTATGGCTACACCTTC. The chain couples TRBV6-2 or TRBV6-3 to TRBJ1-2; TRBD1 might be the D (5 bases). This CDR3 has 13 residues. Trimming removed 6 bases at V and 2 bases at J, with 10 bases between. Germline V gives CDR1 MNHEY, CDR2 SVGEGT.

The CDR3 nucleotides read TGTGCCAGCAGTAGACTACCGACCGCTTTCTTT. This encodes CASSRLPTAFF. The rearrangement joins TRBV12-3 or TRBV12-4 to TRBJ1-1; D ambiguous. V lost 5 bases and J lost 11, with 12 bases in between. The CDR3 has 11 residues.

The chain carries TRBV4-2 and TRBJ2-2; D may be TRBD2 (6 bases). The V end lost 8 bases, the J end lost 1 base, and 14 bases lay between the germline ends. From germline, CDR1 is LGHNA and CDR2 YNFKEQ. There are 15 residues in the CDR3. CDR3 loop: CASGLSGRNTGELFF. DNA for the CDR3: TGTGCCAGCGGATTAAGCGGGCGGAACACCGGGGAGCTGTTTTTT.

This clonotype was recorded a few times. In DNA form, the CDR3 reads TGTGCCAGCAGCCAAGCTAAGAGCAATCAGCCCCAGCATTTT. It encodes CASSQAKSNQPQHF. This chain connects TRBV4-2 to TRBJ1-5; the D is unclear. CDR3 length: 14 residues. The germline V gene has CDR1 LGHNA and CDR2 YNFKEQ. V lost 1 base to trimming and J lost 1 base, with 5 bases between them.

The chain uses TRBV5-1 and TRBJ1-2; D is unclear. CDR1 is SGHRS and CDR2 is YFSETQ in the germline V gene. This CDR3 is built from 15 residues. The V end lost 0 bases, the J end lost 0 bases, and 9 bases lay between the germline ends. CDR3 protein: CASSLAIDSNYGYTF. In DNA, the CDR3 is TGCGCCAGCAGCTTGGCCATAGACTCTAACTATGGCTACACCTTC.

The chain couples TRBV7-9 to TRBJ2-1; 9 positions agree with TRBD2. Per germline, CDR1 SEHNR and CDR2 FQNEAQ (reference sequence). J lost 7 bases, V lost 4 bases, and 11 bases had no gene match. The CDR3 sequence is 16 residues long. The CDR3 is CASSSAAGGVWNEQFF. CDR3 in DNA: TGTGCCAGCAGCTCGGCGGCGGGGGGGGTGTGGAATGAGCAGTTCTTC.

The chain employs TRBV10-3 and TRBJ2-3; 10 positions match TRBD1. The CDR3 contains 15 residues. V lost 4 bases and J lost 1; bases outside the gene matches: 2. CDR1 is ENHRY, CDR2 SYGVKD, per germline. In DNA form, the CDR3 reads TGTGCCATCAGTGGGACAGGGGGGGGCACAGATACGCAGTATTTT. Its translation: CAISGTGGGTDTQYF.

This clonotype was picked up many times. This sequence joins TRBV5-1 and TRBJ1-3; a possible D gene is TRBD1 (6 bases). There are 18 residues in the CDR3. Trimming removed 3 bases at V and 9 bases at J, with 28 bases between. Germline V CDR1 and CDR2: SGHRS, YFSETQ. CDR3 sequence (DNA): TGCGCCAGCAGCTGGGGGCCGGGAAGGGGCTCTACCGGGGGCACCATATATTTT. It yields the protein CASSWGPGRGSTGGTIYF.

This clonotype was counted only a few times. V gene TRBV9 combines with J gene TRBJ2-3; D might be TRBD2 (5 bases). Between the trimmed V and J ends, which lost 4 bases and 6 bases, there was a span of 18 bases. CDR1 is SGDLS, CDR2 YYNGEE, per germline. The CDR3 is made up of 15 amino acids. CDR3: CASSPTVSALDTQYF. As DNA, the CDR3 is TGTGCCAGCAGCCCGACTGTTAGCGCTTTGGATACGCAGTATTTT.

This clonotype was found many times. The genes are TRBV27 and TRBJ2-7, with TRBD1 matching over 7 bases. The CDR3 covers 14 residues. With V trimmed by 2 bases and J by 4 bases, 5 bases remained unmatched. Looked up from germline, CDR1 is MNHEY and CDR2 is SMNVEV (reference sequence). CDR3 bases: TGTGCCAGCAGTTTAAGCCAGGGGGTTTACGAGCAGTACTTC. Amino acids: CASSLSQGVYEQYF.

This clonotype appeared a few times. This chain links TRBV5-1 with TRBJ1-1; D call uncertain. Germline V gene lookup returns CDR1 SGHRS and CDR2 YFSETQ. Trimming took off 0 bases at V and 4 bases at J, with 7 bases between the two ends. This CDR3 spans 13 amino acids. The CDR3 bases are TGCGCCAGCAGCTTGGACCCTGCCACTGAAGCTTTCTTT. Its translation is CASSLDPATEAFF.

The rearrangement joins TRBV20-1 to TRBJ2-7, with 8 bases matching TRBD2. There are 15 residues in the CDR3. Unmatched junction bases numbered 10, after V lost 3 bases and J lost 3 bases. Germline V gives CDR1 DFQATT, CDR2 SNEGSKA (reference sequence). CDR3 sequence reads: CSASTWNSGIYEQYF. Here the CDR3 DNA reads TGCAGTGCTAGTACTTGGAATAGCGGGATCTACGAGCAGTACTTC.

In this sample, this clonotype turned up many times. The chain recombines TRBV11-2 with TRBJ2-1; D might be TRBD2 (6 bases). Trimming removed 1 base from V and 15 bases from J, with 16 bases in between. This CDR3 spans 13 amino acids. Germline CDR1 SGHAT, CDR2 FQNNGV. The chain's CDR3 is CASSLGRVEGGFF. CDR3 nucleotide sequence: TGTGCCAGCAGCTTAGGACGGGTGGAGGGCGGGTTCTTC.